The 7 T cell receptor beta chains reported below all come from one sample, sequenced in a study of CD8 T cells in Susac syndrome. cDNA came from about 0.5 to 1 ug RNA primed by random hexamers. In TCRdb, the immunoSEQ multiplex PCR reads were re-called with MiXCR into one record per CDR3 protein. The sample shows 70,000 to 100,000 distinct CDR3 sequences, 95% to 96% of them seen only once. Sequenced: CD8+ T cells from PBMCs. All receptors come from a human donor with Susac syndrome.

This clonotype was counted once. The CDR3 region is CASSEGLAGARETQYF. The CDR3 region has the DNA TGTGCCAGCAGCGAGGGACTAGCGGGAGCGAGAGAGACCCAGTACTTC. This chain uses TRBV9 with TRBJ2-5, with 14 bases fitting TRBD2. This CDR3 is built from 16 residues. With 3 bases clipped from V and 4 bases from J, the junction kept 5 bases outside the gene matches. Germline CDR1 and CDR2: SGDLS and YYNGEE.

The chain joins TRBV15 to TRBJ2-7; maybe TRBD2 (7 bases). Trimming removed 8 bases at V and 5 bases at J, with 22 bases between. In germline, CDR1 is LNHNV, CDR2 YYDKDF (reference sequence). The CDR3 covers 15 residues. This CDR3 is CATHSPGEGWDEQYV. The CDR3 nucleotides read TGTGCCACCCATAGCCCAGGGGAGGGGTGGGACGAGCAGTACGTC.

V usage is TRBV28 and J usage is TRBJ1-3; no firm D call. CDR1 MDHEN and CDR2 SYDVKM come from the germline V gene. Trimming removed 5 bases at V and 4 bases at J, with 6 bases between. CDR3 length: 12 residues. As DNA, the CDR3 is TGTGCCAGCAGTCCGCTCGGAAACACCATATATTTT. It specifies CASSPLGNTIYF.

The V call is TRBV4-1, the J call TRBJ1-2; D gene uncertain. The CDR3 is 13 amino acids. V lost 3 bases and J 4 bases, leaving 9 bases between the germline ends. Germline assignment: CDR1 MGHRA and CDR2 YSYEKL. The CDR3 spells CASSQDGGYGYTF. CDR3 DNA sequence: TGCGCCAGCAGCCAGGACGGAGGCTATGGCTACACCTTC.

As DNA, the CDR3 is TGTGCCAGCAGCGACCCGCCCGGGGGGTACACTGAAGCTTTCTTT. It codes for CASSDPPGGYTEAFF. This chain uses TRBV9 with TRBJ1-1, with D possibly TRBD1 on 5 matching bases. The germline gives CDR1 SGDLS, CDR2 YYNGEE. V lost 3 bases, J lost 3 bases, and 15 bases lay in between. The CDR3 is 15 amino acids. Based on the CDR3 plus reference TRBV9 and TRBJ1-1, the full variable domain is DSGVTQTPKHLITATGQRVTLRCSPRSGDLSVYWYQQSLDQGLQFLIQYYNGEERAKGNILERFSAQQFPDLHSELNLSSLELGDSALYFCASSDPPGGYTEAFFGQGTRLTVV.

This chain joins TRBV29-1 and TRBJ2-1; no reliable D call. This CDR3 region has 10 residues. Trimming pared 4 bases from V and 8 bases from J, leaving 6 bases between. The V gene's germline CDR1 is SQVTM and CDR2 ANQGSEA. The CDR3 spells CSVGVHEQFF. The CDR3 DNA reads TGCAGCGTTGGGGTTCATGAGCAGTTCTTC.

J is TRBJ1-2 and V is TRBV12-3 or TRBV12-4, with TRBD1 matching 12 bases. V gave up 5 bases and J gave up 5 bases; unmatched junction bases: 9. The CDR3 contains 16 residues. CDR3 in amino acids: CASSPTGTGGPYGYTF. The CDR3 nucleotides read TGTGCCAGCAGTCCCACCGGGACAGGGGGCCCATATGGCTACACCTTC.